Only a few counts were recorded for the clone carrying this T cell receptor beta chain. Antigen: not known. The time point is: patch test 2, 6 weeks after DPC sensitization. Treatment described: therapeutic diphenylcyclopropenone sensitization with weekly scalp DPC. The entry originates in a study of human T cells and chemical hapten exposure. Study background: Patch tests put 0.01% DPC on the upper back, and the results were checked at 6 days.

Individual cDNA molecules received unique molecular identifiers in the library. Each CDR3 protein is one row after TCRdb ran MiXCR on the RACE reads. In the table there are 110,000 to 150,000 distinct CDR3 sequences, about an eighth of which are singletons. Overall study findings and caveats: Alopecia affected the donors, so their immune response may differ from healthy people's. After DPC sensitization, TCRs above 1 in 1000 frequency showed no change.

Trimming stripped 0 bases from V and 1 base from J, with 9 bases between. Germline loops: CDR1 MNHEY, CDR2 SVGAGI. The CDR3 consists of 15 residues. The chain couples TRBV6-5 to TRBJ1-1; D is ambiguous. The origin of this receptor is a woman aged 50 to 60 with alopecia areata. Some clones in this sample may be carry-over from other donors' samples. The specimen was whole blood, collected in connection with sensitization to the hapten diphenylcyclopropenone (DPC). The CDR3 loop is CASSYSYQANTEAFF. The CDR3 DNA follows: TGTGCCAGCAGTTACTCGTACCAGGCGAACACTGAAGCTTTCTTT.